Each of the 12 T cell receptor beta chains below was sequenced from the same sample in a study of T-cell reconstitution after alpha-beta-depleted transplantation in children. A library of TCRbeta sequences, prepared with unique molecular identifiers, was generated. Using its own MiXCR run on the PCR reads, TCRdb lists one record per CDR3 protein. The table includes 170,000 or so distinct CDR3 sequences, around 6.8% detected once. Sequencing used PBMCs from the stem cell graft donor, obtained from the stem cell graft. These receptors all stem from a human donor who donated a stem cell graft to a child with Wiskott-Aldrich syndrome.

This clonotype has a count of ten or more. CDR3 nucleotides: TGCAGTGTTGGACAGGGGGCCGAGAGCACGCAGTATTTT. Residues: CSVGQGAESTQYF. This chain uses TRBV20-1 with TRBJ2-3, with TRBD1 matching over 11 bases. Germline loops: CDR1 DFQATT, CDR2 SNEGSKA (reference sequence). The V segment lost 7 bases and the J segment 9 bases; nucleotides outside the gene matches: 9. CDR3 length equals 13 residues.

This clonotype was seen many times. This rearrangement joins TRBV4-3 to TRBJ2-1; no clear D. This CDR3 region has 15 residues. CDR1 and CDR2 (germline): LGHNA, YSLEER. V was cut by 4 bases and J by 4 bases, with 14 bases left in between. CDR3 protein: CASSRRLGFYNEQFF. The CDR3, as DNA: TGCGCCAGCAGCCGTAGGCTAGGGTTTTACAATGAGCAGTTCTTC.

Many counts were recorded for this clonotype. J is TRBJ2-7 and V is TRBV2; 8 nucleotides line up with TRBD1. The CDR3 is made up of 14 amino acids. Germline assignment: CDR1 SNHLY and CDR2 FYNNEI. The J segment lost 3 bases and the V segment lost 7 bases, leaving 8 bases of the junction unmatched. As DNA, the CDR3 is TGTGCCAGCACAGCACAGGGGGAAGACTACGAGCAGTACTTC. Encoded protein: CASTAQGEDYEQYF.

This clonotype was observed many times. The chain uses TRBV6-1 and TRBJ1-5; D possibly corresponds to TRBD1 (5 bases). There are 15 residues in the CDR3. V dropped 2 bases and J dropped 2 bases, with 10 bases sitting between them. Germline V lookup: CDR1 MNHNS, CDR2 SASEGT. This chain's CDR3 is CASSELVGGNQPQHF. The DNA for the CDR3 is TGTGCCAGCAGTGAACTTGTGGGGGGCAATCAGCCCCAGCATTTT.

This clonotype was found many times. The chain recombines TRBV28 with TRBJ1-5; the D is unclear. CDR1 is MDHEN, CDR2 SYDVKM, per germline. CDR3 length: 10 residues. Deletions cut 5 bases from V and 7 bases from J, with 3 bases between. The CDR3 sequence: CASSGQPQHF. CDR3 bases: TGTGCCAGCAGTGGACAGCCCCAGCATTTT.

The V call is TRBV7-9, the J call TRBJ1-3, with unresolved D. The CDR3 is 13 residues long. Trimming shortened V by 4 bases and J by 9 bases, and 13 bases separated the two germline ends. In germline, CDR1 is SEHNR, CDR2 FQNEAQ (reference sequence). Here the CDR3 reads CASSSHTPGTIYF. In nucleotides, the CDR3 is TGTGCCAGCAGCTCCCATACTCCGGGCACCATATATTTT.

This clonotype has just a few counts. J is TRBJ2-5 and V is TRBV2; no clear D. The V end was cut by 0 bases, the J end by 7 bases, with 3 bases between. This CDR3 has 11 residues. The germline V gene has CDR1 SNHLY and CDR2 FYNNEI. In nucleotides, the CDR3 is TGTGCCAGCAGTGAAGCGGGGACCCAGTACTTC. As protein: CASSEAGTQYF.

This clonotype was observed at least ten times. The chain joins TRBV24-1 to TRBJ2-1; D is perhaps TRBD1 (6 bases). Trimming left V 3 bases short and J 6 bases short, with 17 bases between. Germline V gene sequence: CDR1 KGHDR, CDR2 SFDVKD. The length of the CDR3 is 16 residues. CDR3 sequence: CATSDPQGNGRNEQFF. The CDR3 DNA sequence: TGTGCCACCAGTGATCCACAGGGTAATGGGCGCAATGAGCAGTTCTTC.

The chain is built from TRBV4-1 and TRBJ2-7; perhaps TRBD1 as D (5 bases). Trimming took 1 base from V and 2 from J, leaving 12 bases between them. Germline V gives CDR1 MGHRA, CDR2 YSYEKL. The CDR3 totals 15 residues. CDR3 coding DNA: TGCGCCAGCAGCCAAGCCCCAGACAGTCCCTACGAGCAGTACTTC. This encodes CASSQAPDSPYEQYF.

This clonotype was counted between two and nine times. V and J are TRBV14 and TRBJ2-6, with D perhaps TRBD2 (5 bases). From germline, CDR1 is SGHDN and CDR2 FVKESK. V lost 3 bases and J 0 bases, leaving 9 bases between the germline ends. The CDR3 is 16 amino acids. This CDR3 is CASSHTRDSGANVLTF. CDR3 in DNA: TGTGCCAGCAGCCACACGAGGGACTCTGGGGCCAACGTCCTGACTTTC.

This clonotype came up many times. V gene TRBV18 combines with J gene TRBJ1-6, with unresolved D. This CDR3 is built from 16 residues. V was pared by 2 bases and J by 4 bases, with 12 bases between. The V gene's germline CDR1 is KGHSH and CDR2 LQKENI. CDR3 in DNA: TGTGCCAGCTCACCAAGGGAGGGAACATATAATTCACCCCTCCACTTT. Its translation: CASSPREGTYNSPLHF.

This clonotype turned up a few times. The genes are TRBV5-1 and TRBJ2-2; D ambiguous. V shed 2 bases and J shed 6 bases, with 8 bases lying between them. The CDR3 spans 13 residues. Germline values: CDR1 SGHRS, CDR2 YFSETQ. The CDR3 region is CASSFQESGELFF. CDR3 in DNA: TGCGCCAGCAGCTTCCAGGAATCCGGGGAGCTGTTTTTT.